The rows below give T cell receptor beta chains drawn from one sample of a study of vaccination effects on CD4 cells after COVID-19. Their specific antigens are unknown. Generated by immunoSEQ multiplex PCR, the TCRdb table keeps only in-frame clones and is missing some. This repertoire shows about 45,000 clones, 72% found once; its top ten account for 9% to 10%. The sample was CD4+ T cells from PBMCs cultured without peptide, taken after COVID-19 vaccination. These receptors were collected from a human donor who received a COVID-19 vaccine. Each CDR3 is given with its conserved first and last residue. Each record gives: V gene, CDR3 protein.

TRBV3-1/TRBV3-2 CASRFVGTDYNSPLHF
TRBV2 CASKTGQRSGNTIYF
TRBV2 CASSQDKGGSEKLFF
TRBV18 CASSEQGGGQPQHF
TRBV2 CASKAAETQYF
TRBV7-9 CASSLERAVDGETQYF
TRBV5-4 CASSLRASGDTQYF
TRBV7-9 CASSQAGLSYNEQFF
TRBV7-9 CASSPHVLYGYTF
TRBV19 CASSISAGGPGEQFF
TRBV24-1 CATSDRAGVYTF
TRBV2 CASRTLEQYF
TRBV7-2 CASSLARARTGFYGYTF
TRBV6-5 CASRAGGSPNTEAFF
TRBV5-1 CASSTDSTGRNAEAFF
TRBV27 CASSLSGVSYGYTF
TRBV5-1 CASQRTSGSSYNEQFF
TRBV4-1 CASSPRKQGGAGAQYF
TRBV4-2 CASSLTPSTDTQYF
TRBV7-8 CASSYGHQGIGYGYTF
TRBV7-9 CASSLSDDQPQHF
TRBV2 CASKPRRAGEETQYF
TRBV5-6 CATQRTVDSPLHF
TRBV7-9 CASSLDLISGELFF
TRBV6-5 CASSYLAGGPPGELFF
TRBV13 CASSLRGGWADTQYF
TRBV6-5 CASKVQPNEKLFF
TRBV6-6 CASNSPLAGRGGELFF
TRBV6-2/TRBV6-3 CASSEDRVKDTQYF
TRBV5-6 CASSFKGFTGELFF
TRBV11-3 CASSPSAGTQETQYF
TRBV19 CASSLGGGNQPQHF
TRBV6-5 CASSYSQGGNTIYF
TRBV18 CASSQMTSGGTDTQYF
TRBV4-1 CASTTTGIDTQYF
TRBV7-2 CASGLDDRAYGYTF